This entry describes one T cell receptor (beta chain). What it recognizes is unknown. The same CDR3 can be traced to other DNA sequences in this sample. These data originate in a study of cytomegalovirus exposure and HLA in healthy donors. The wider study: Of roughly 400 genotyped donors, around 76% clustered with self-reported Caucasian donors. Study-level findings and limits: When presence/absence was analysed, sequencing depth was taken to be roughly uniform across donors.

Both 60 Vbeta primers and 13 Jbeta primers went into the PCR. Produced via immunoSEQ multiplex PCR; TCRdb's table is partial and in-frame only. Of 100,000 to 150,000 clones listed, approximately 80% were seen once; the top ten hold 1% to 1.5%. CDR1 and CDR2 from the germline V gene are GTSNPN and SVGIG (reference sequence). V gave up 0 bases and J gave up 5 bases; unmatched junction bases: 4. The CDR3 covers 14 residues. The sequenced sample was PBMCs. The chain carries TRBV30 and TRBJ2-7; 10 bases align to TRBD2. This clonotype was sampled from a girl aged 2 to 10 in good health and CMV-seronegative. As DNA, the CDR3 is TGTGCCTGGAGTGTAGCGGGAGGGCCCCACGAGCAGTACTTC. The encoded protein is CAWSVAGGPHEQYF.